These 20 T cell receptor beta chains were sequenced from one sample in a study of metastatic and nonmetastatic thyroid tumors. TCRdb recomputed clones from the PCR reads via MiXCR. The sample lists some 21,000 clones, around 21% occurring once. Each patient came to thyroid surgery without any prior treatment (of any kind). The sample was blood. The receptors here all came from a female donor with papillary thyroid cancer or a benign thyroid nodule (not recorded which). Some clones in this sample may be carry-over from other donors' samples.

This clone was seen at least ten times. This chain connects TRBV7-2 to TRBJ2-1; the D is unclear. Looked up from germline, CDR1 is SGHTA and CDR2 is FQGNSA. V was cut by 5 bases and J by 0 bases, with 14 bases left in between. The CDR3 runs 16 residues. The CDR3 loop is CASSPRWSSSYNEQFF. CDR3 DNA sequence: TGTGCCAGCAGCCCCCGTTGGTCGAGCTCCTACAATGAGCAGTTCTTC.

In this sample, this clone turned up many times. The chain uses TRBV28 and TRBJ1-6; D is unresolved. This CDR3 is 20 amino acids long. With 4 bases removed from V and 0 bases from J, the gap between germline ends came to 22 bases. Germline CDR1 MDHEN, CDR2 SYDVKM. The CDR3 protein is CASSSRWDVGFSSYNSPLHF. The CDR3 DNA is TGTGCCAGCAGTTCCAGGTGGGATGTAGGGTTCAGCTCCTATAATTCACCCCTCCACTTT.

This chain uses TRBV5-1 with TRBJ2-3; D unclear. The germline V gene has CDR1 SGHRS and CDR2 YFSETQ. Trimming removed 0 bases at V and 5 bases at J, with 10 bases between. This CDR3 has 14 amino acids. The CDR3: CASSLDRLVDTQYF. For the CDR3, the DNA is TGCGCCAGCAGCTTGGATAGACTCGTAGATACGCAGTATTTT. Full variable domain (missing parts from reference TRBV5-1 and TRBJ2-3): KAGVTQTPRYLIKTRGQQVTLSCSPISGHRSVSWYQQTPGQGLQFLFEYFSETQRNKGNFPGRFSGRQFSNSRSEMNVSTLELGDSALYLCASSLDRLVDTQYFGPGTRLTVL.

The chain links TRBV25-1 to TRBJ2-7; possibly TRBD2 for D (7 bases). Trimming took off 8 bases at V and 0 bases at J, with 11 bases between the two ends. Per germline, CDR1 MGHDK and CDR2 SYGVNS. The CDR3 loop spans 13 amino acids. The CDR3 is CASEGGNSYEQYF. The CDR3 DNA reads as TGTGCCAGCGAGGGGGGGAACTCCTACGAGCAGTACTTC.

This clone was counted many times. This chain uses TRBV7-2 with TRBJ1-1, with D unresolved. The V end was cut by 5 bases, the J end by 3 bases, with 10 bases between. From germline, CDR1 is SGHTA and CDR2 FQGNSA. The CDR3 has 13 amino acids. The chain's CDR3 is CASSRRADTEAFF. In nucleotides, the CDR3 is TGTGCCAGCAGCCGAAGAGCAGACACTGAAGCTTTCTTT.

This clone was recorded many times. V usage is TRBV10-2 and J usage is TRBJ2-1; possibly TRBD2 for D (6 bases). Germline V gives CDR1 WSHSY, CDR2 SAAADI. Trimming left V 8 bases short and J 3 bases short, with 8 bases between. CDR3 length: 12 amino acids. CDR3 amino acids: CASRDFYNEQFF. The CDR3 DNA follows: TGCGCCAGCCGGGACTTCTACAATGAGCAGTTCTTC.

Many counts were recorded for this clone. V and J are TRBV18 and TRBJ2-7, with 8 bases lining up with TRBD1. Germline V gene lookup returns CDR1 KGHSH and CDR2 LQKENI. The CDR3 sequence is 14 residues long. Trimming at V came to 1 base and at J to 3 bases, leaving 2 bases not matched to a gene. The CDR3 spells CASSPLTGGYEQYF. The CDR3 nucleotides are TGTGCCAGCTCACCACTTACAGGGGGCTACGAGCAGTACTTC.

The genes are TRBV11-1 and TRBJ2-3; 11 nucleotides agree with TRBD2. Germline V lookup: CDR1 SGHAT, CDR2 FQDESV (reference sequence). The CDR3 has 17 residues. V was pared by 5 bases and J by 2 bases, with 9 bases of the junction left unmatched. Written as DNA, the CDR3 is TGTGCCAGCAGCGGTAGGCTGGGACTAGCGGTCACAGATACGCAGTATTTT. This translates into CASSGRLGLAVTDTQYF.

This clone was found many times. CDR3 loop: CASSQGSQYNEQFF. The CDR3 nucleotides are TGTGCCAGCAGCCAAGGATCACAGTACAATGAGCAGTTCTTC. The rearrangement uses TRBV4-2 and TRBJ2-1, with D hard to call. CDR1 and CDR2 (germline): LGHNA, YNFKEQ. The CDR3 extends over 14 amino acids. Trimming shortened V by 1 base and J by 4 bases, and 8 bases separated the two germline ends.

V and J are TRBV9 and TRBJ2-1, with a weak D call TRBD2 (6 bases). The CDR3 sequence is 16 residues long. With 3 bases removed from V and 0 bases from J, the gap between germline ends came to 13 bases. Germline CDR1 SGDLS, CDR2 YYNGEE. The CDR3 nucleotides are TGTGCCAGCAGCGGGACTATTCTTAGCTCCTACAATGAGCAGTTCTTC. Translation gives CASSGTILSSYNEQFF.

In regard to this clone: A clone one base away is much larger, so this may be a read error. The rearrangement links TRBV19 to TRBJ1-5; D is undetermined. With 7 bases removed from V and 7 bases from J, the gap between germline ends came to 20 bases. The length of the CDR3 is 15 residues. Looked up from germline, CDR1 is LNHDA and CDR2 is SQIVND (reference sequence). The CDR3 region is CASIMTWGDLQPQHF. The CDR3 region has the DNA TGTGCCAGTATAATGACGTGGGGAGACCTCCAGCCCCAGCATTTT.

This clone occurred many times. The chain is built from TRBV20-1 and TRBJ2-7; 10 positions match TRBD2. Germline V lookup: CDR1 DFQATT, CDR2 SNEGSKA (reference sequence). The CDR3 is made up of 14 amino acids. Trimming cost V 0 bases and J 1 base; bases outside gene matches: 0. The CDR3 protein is CSARELAGSYEQYF. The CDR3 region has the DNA TGCAGTGCTAGAGAACTAGCGGGATCCTACGAGCAGTACTTC.

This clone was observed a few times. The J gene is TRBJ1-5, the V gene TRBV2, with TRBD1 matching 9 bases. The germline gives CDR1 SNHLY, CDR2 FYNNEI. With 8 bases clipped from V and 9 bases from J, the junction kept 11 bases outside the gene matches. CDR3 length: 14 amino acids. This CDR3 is CASWTGVITRPQHF. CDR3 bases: TGTGCCAGCTGGACAGGGGTGATAACCAGGCCCCAGCATTTT.

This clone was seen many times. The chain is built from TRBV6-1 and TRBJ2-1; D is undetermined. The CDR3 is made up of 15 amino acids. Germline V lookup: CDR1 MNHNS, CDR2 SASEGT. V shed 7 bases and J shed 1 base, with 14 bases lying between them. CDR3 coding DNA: TGTGCCAGCAACCTGGACGTACCATCCTACAATGAGCAGTTCTTC. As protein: CASNLDVPSYNEQFF.

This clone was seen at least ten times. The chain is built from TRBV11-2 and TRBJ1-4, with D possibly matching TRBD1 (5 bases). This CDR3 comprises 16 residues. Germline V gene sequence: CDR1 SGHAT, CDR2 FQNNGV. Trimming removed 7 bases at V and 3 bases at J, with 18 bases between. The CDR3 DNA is TGTGCCAGCACCTGGGGCTCGGGCGGCTCTAATGAAAAACTGTTTTTT. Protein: CASTWGSGGSNEKLFF. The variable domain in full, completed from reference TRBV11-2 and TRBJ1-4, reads EAGVAQSPRYKIIEKRQSVAFWCNPISGHATLYWYQQILGQGPKLLIQFQNNGVVDDSQLPKDRFSAERLKGVDSTLKIQPAKLEDSAVYLCASTWGSGGSNEKLFFGSGTQLSVL.

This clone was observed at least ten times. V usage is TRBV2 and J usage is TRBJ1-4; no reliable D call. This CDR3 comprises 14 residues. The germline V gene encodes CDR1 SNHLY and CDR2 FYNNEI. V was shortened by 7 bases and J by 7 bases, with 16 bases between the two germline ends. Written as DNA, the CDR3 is TGTGCCAGCATGGCCTCCGCAGTCGTTGAAAAACTGTTTTTT. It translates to CASMASAVVEKLFF.

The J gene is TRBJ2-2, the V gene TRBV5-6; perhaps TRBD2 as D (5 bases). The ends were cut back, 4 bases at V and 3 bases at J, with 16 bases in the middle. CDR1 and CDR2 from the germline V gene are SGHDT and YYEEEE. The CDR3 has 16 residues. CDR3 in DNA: TGTGCCAGCAGCATGAGGGCTGCCGGGGACACCGGGGAGCTGTTTTTT. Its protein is CASSMRAAGDTGELFF.

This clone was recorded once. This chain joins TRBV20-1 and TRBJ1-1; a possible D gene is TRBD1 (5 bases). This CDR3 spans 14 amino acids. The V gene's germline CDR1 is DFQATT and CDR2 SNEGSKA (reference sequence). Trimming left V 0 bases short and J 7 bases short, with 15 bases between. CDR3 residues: CSARDTSWGLEAFF. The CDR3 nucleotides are TGCAGTGCTAGAGACACAAGTTGGGGACTTGAAGCTTTCTTT.

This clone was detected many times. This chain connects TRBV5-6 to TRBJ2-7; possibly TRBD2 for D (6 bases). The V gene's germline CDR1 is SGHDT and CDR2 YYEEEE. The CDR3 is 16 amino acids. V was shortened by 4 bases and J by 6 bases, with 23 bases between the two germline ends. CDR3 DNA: TGTGCCAGCAGCATCGCAGGAAAACCCACCGGGGGCGAGCAGTACTTC. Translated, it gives CASSIAGKPTGGEQYF. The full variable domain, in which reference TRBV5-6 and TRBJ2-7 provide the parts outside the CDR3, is DAGVTQSPTHLIKTRGQQVTLRCSPKSGHDTVSWYQQALGQGPQFIFQYYEEEERQRGNFPDRFSGHQFPNYSSELNVNALLLGDSALYLCASSIAGKPTGGEQYFGPGTRLTVT.

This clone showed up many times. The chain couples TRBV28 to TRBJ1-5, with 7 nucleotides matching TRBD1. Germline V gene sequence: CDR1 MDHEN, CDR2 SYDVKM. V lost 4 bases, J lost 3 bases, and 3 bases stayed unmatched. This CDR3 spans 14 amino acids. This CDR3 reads CASSWGQNNQPQHF. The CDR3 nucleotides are TGTGCCAGCAGTTGGGGACAGAACAATCAGCCCCAGCATTTT.